The rows below give T cell receptor beta chains drawn from one sample of a study of blood T cell repertoires in COVID-19. The repertoire was sequenced with immunoSEQ multiplex PCR; TCRdb's copy has only in-frame clones and lacks some. This sample has about 300,000 clones; 75% to 90% occur once, and the top ten carry 1.9%. Sequencing was carried out using PBMCs or T cells enriched from blood (not recorded which). Every receptor here comes from a woman aged 25 to 45 who had been exposed to COVID-19. The CDR3 runs from the conserved cysteine through the conserved F or W. The D gene is left open where the match is weak. Size values are once, few and many counts, or a class for expanded clones, and some rows have none.

>.|.|TRBV18|TRBJ1-1
CASSPIQGEKAEAFF
TGTGCCAGCTCACCGATCCAAGGGGAAAAGGCTGAAGCTTTCTTT
>few|.|TRBV5-1|TRBJ1-6
CASSLDSNSPLHF
TGCGCCAGCAGCTTGGACAGTAATTCACCCCTCCACTTT
>.|.|TRBV4-3|TRBJ1-2
CASSQVVRGSYGYTF
TGCGCCAGCAGCCAAGTCGTAAGGGGATCATATGGCTACACCTTC
>few|TRBD1|TRBV5-1|TRBJ2-3
CASSTGQARTDTQYF
TGCGCCAGCAGCACCGGACAGGCGAGGACAGATACGCAGTATTTT
>.|.|TRBV19|TRBJ2-7
CASRSHNSYEQYF
TGTGCCAGCCGTTCACATAACTCCTACGAGCAGTACTTC
>.|.|TRBV7-8|TRBJ1-5
CASSLDRNQPQHF
TGTGCCAGCAGCTTAGACAGAAATCAGCCCCAGCATTTT
>few|.|TRBV21-1|TRBJ1-6
CASTLEGRWGSPLHF
TGTGCCAGCACTTTGGAGGGGCGGTGGGGTTCACCCCTCCACTTT
>.|.|TRBV28|TRBJ1-3
CASSLETTGGNTIYF
TGTGCCAGCAGTTTAGAGACTACCGGAGGAAACACCATATATTTT
>.|.|TRBV3-1/TRBV3-2|TRBJ2-5
CASSQDLTIQETQYF
TGTGCCAGCAGCCAAGATTTAACTATCCAAGAGACCCAGTACTTC
>.|.|TRBV6-1|TRBJ1-4
CASSEQQLNEKLFF
TGTGCCAGCAGTGAACAACAGCTTAATGAAAAACTGTTTTTT
>.|.|TRBV24-1|TRBJ2-2
CATSGRGSGELFF
TGTGCCACCAGTGGCCGGGGGTCCGGGGAGCTGTTTTTT
>.|TRBD1|TRBV24-1|TRBJ2-5
CAIEGRTGSEETQYF
TGTGCCATCGAGGGGAGGACAGGGTCGGAAGAGACCCAGTACTTC
>.|.|TRBV7-9|TRBJ2-3
CASSLGWLQNTDTQYF
TGTGCCAGCAGCTTAGGTTGGTTACAAAACACAGATACGCAGTATTTT
>.|.|TRBV9|TRBJ2-3
CASSVNPGERDTQYF
TGTGCCAGCAGCGTAAACCCCGGTGAGCGGGATACGCAGTATTTT
>.|.|TRBV9|TRBJ1-1
CASSYGEATEAFF
TGTGCCAGCTCGTATGGGGAGGCCACTGAAGCTTTCTTT
>.|TRBD1|TRBV4-1|TRBJ2-5
CASSLRDREQETQYF
TGCGCCAGCAGCCTCCGGGACAGGGAACAAGAGACCCAGTACTTC
>few|.|TRBV5-1|TRBJ1-3
CASSLQGGGNTIYF
TGCGCCAGCAGCTTGCAAGGGGGTGGAAACACCATATATTTT
>.|TRBD1|TRBV24-1|TRBJ2-5
CATSEYRQGARRETQYF
TGTGCCACCAGTGAATACAGACAGGGGGCGAGGCGGGAGACCCAGTACTTC
>once|.|TRBV2|TRBJ2-7
CASSDGTVVSYEQYF
TGTGCCAGCAGTGATGGGACTGTAGTCTCCTACGAGCAGTACTTC
>.|TRBD1|TRBV5-4|TRBJ1-1
CASSLLFQGDTEAFF
TGTGCCAGCAGCTTGTTATTCCAGGGGGACACTGAAGCTTTCTTT
>.|TRBD1|TRBV11-2|TRBJ2-1
CASSKDRGNEQFF
TGTGCCAGCAGTAAAGACAGGGGGAATGAGCAGTTCTTC
>.|.|TRBV28|TRBJ1-2
CASSSGQYFYGYTF
TGTGCCAGCAGTTCAGGACAGTATTTCTATGGCTACACCTTC
>.|.|TRBV6-1|TRBJ1-5
CASSDPVYSNQPQHF
TGTGCCAGCAGTGATCCGGTTTATAGCAATCAGCCCCAGCATTTT
>.|.|TRBV7-9|TRBJ2-7
CASSPGAGRSSYEQYF
TGTGCCAGCAGCCCTGGAGCAGGGAGGTCATCCTACGAGCAGTACTTC
>.|.|TRBV11-2|TRBJ1-6
CASCVAVPNSPLHF
TGTGCCAGTTGCGTCGCGGTGCCAAATTCACCCCTCCACTTT
>.|TRBD1|TRBV5-4|TRBJ1-2
CASSASGTGSDYGYTF
TGTGCCAGCAGCGCATCCGGGACAGGGAGCGACTATGGCTACACCTTC
>.|.|TRBV9|TRBJ1-2
CASSSLGRGPLDGYTF
TGTGCCAGCAGCTCCTTAGGGCGGGGGCCTTTGGATGGCTACACCTTC
>.|.|TRBV29-1|TRBJ1-3
CSVGRGNTIYF
TGCAGCGTGGGGCGGGGAAACACCATATATTTT
>.|.|TRBV6-1|TRBJ1-3
CASSEATLGGWNTIYF
TGTGCCAGCAGTGAAGCGACCCTTGGGGGGTGGAACACCATATATTTT
>.|.|TRBV5-1|TRBJ1-6
CASSLVFAGPLDF
TGCGCCAGCAGCTTGGTCTTTGCAGGGCCCCTCGACTTT
>few|TRBD2|TRBV27|TRBJ2-7
CASSGLAGEQYF
TGTGCCAGCAGCGGACTAGCGGGCGAGCAGTACTTC
>.|.|TRBV5-4|TRBJ2-5
CASSLIGTQKETQYF
TGTGCCAGCAGCTTAATCGGGACTCAAAAAGAGACCCAGTACTTC
>.|.|TRBV5-1|TRBJ1-5
CASSWSADSNQPQHF
TGCGCCAGCAGCTGGAGCGCGGATAGCAATCAGCCCCAGCATTTT
>.|.|TRBV28|TRBJ1-2
CASSSGSYGYTF
TGTGCCAGCAGTTCAGGCAGCTATGGCTACACCTTC
>.|.|TRBV28|TRBJ1-6
CASSLGGAQSPLHF
TGTGCCAGCAGTTTGGGGGGGGCCCAATCACCCCTCCACTTT
>.|TRBD1|TRBV9|TRBJ1-2
CASSVATGGDPNYGYTF
TGTGCCAGCAGCGTAGCGACAGGGGGCGATCCTAACTATGGCTACACCTTC
>once|.|TRBV7-9|TRBJ2-1
CASSLGRGNNEQFF
TGTGCCAGCAGCTTAGGAAGGGGAAACAATGAGCAGTTCTTC
>.|.|TRBV7-2|TRBJ2-7
CASSYGGRLAYEQYF
TGTGCCAGCAGCTACGGGGGACGGCTGGCCTACGAGCAGTACTTC
>.|TRBD1|TRBV4-3|TRBJ1-4
CASSQGTGQNEKLFF
TGCGCCAGCAGCCAAGGAACGGGACAGAATGAAAAACTGTTTTTT
>.|.|TRBV3-1/TRBV3-2|TRBJ2-3
CASSQVGGNTQYF
TGTGCCAGCAGCCAAGTCGGGGGAAATACGCAGTATTTT
>.|TRBD1|TRBV9|TRBJ1-5
CASSPWTGYSNQPQHF
TGTGCCAGCAGCCCCTGGACAGGTTATAGCAATCAGCCCCAGCATTTT
>.|TRBD1|TRBV6-5|TRBJ1-2
CASNPTGGIYGYTF
TGTGCCAGCAACCCGACAGGGGGAATCTATGGCTACACCTTC
>once|TRBD1|TRBV29-1|TRBJ1-6
CSGRTGGNNSPLHF
TGCAGCGGGCGAACAGGGGGTAATAATTCACCCCTCCACTTT
>.|TRBD1|TRBV28|TRBJ1-2
CASSFVDRVGGYTF
TGTGCCAGCAGTTTCGTGGACAGGGTGGGAGGCTACACCTTC
>.|TRBD1|TRBV28|TRBJ2-7
CASSLGGQGAYYEQYF
TGTGCCAGCAGTTTGGGGGGACAGGGGGCATACTACGAGCAGTACTTC
>.|TRBD2|TRBV7-7|TRBJ2-1
CASSPTSGGQNEQFF
TGTGCTAGCAGCCCTACTAGCGGGGGGCAGAATGAGCAGTTCTTC
>.|TRBD1|TRBV27|TRBJ1-2
CASSIRTGDGYTF
TGTGCCAGCAGTATACGGACAGGGGATGGCTACACCTTC
>few|TRBD1|TRBV5-1|TRBJ2-7
CASSPAQGESIYEQYF
TGCGCCAGCAGCCCCGCCCAGGGGGAAAGTATCTACGAGCAGTACTTC
>.|.|TRBV29-1|TRBJ1-1
CSGSQGNTEAFF
TGCAGCGGCTCACAGGGGAACACTGAAGCTTTCTTT
>.|.|TRBV2|TRBJ1-6
CASSELGGEGNSPLHF
TGTGCCAGCAGTGAATTAGGGGGTGAGGGGAATTCACCCCTCCACTTT
>.|.|TRBV18|TRBJ2-1
CASSHYRDISTNEQFF
TGTGCCAGCTCACACTACAGGGACATCTCAACAAATGAGCAGTTCTTC
>.|.|TRBV5-1|TRBJ2-2
CASSLATTSGVGTGELFF
TGCGCCAGCAGCTTGGCCACGACGTCGGGGGTAGGCACCGGGGAGCTGTTTTTT
>.|.|TRBV4-3|TRBJ1-3
CASSQSAGGIFGNTIYF
TGCGCCAGCAGCCAATCGGCCGGGGGGATCTTCGGAAACACCATATATTTT
>once|.|TRBV28|TRBJ1-2
CASSPSGAYGYTF
TGTGCCAGCAGTCCGTCAGGGGCCTATGGCTACACCTTC